A single TCR beta chain is shown here with its context. Its antigen is not known. The data were taken from a study of shared clonotypes between healthy human individuals. Study at large: A couple of women and three men aged 18 to 49 served as donors. Three plates each covered CD4 naive and memory; CD8 naive two, CD8 memory one. Study-wide results and caveats: Clonotypes which were not shared had lower generation probabilities than clonotypes that all four donors shared.

The CDR3 runs to 14 residues. Germline V lookup: CDR1 MNHNS, CDR2 SASEGT. Unmatched junction bases numbered 7, after V lost 10 bases and J lost 1 base. The authors divided CD4+ cells into CD45RA+ naive and CD45RA-negative memory subsets. Sequencing used immunoSEQ multiplex PCR; TCRdb keeps in-frame clones, though not all of them. There are over a million clones in the sample; about four fifths occur only once, and 0.55% to 0.7% lies in the top ten. This receptor was taken from a man between 18 and 35 years old in good health. Some clones in this sample may be carry-over from other donors' samples. This chain uses TRBV6-1 with TRBJ1-3; TRBD1 aligns across 7 bases. Sequenced material: memory CD4+ T cells from PBMCs. Subset defined: CD45RA-negative fraction. This CDR3 reads CATATGLSGNTIYF. The CDR3 DNA reads as TGTGCCACCGCGACAGGGCTATCTGGAAACACCATATATTTT.